This T cell receptor beta chain derives from a study of blood T cell repertoires in COVID-19. About the study: From T cells, B-cell-depleted T cells, or PBMCs came the material, which was cDNA or gDNA.

The CDR3 has 14 amino acids. CDR1 is SGHRS and CDR2 is YFSETQ in the germline V gene. V dropped 0 bases and J dropped 4 bases, with 9 bases sitting between them. Libraries were prepared by immunoSEQ multiplex PCR; TCRdb keeps only in-frame clonotypes and omits some of them. The sample contains about 100,000 clones, 75% to 90% of which appear only once. J is TRBJ2-3 and V is TRBV5-1, with D unresolved. The sequence was collected from a man older than 75 with acute or convalescent COVID-19. Specimen: peripheral blood. The CDR3 DNA sequence: TGCGCCAGCAGCTTGGCCAGGTACGCAGATACGCAGTATTTT. It codes for CASSLARYADTQYF.